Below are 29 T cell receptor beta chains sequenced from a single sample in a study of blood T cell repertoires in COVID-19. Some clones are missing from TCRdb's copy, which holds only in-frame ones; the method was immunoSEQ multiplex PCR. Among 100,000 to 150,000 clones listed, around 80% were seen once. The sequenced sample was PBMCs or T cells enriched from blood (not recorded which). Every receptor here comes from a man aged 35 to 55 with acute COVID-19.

CDR3 residues: CASSSGQGGYTF. Here the CDR3 DNA reads TGTGCCAGCAGTTCGGGACAGGGGGGCTACACCTTC. This sequence joins TRBV6-5 and TRBJ1-2; 10 bases are shared with TRBD1. Looked up from germline, CDR1 is MNHEY and CDR2 is SVGAGI. The CDR3 runs 12 residues. Germline trimming cut 4 bases from V and 8 bases from J; bases unmatched to any gene: 1.

Written as DNA, the CDR3 is TGCGCCAGCAGCTTGGAACAGGAGGGCTATGGCTACACCTTC. Its translation: CASSLEQEGYGYTF. The J gene is TRBJ1-2, the V gene TRBV5-1, with a weak D call TRBD1 (5 bases). Trimming took off 0 bases at V and 4 bases at J, with 10 bases between the two ends. Germline V gene data show CDR1 as SGHRS and CDR2 as YFSETQ. This CDR3 region has 14 residues.

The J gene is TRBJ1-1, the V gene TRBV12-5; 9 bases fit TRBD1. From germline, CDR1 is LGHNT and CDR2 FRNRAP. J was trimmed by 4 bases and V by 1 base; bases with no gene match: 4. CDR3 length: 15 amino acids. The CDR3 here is CASGLGPGQGTEAFF. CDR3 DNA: TGTGCTAGTGGTTTGGGCCCGGGACAGGGCACTGAAGCTTTCTTT.

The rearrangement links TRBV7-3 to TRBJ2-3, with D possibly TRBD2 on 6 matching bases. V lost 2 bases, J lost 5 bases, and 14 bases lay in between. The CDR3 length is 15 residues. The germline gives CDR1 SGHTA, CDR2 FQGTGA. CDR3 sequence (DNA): TGTGCCAGCAGCTTAGATGAACTAGCAAGAGATACGCAGTATTTT. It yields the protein CASSLDELARDTQYF.

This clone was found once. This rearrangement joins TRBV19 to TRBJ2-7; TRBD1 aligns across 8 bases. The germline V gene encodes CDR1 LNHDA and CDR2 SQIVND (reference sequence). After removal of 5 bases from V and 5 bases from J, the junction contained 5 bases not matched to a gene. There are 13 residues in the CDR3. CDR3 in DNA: TGTGCCAGTAGTTCCAGGGGGCGGGACGAGCAGTACTTC. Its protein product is CASSSRGRDEQYF.

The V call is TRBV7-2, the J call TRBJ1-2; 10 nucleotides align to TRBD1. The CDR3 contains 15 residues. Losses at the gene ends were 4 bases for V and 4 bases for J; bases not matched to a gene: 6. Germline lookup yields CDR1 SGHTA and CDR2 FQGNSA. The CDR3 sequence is CASSSGGQGTYGYTF. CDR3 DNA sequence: TGTGCCAGCAGCTCTGGGGGACAGGGGACCTATGGCTACACCTTC.

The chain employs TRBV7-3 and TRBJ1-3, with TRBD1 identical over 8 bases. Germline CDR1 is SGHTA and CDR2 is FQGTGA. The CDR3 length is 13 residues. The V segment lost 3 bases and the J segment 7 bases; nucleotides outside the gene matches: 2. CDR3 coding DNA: TGTGCCAGCAGCTTGGACAGGGACAACACCATATATTTT. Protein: CASSLDRDNTIYF.

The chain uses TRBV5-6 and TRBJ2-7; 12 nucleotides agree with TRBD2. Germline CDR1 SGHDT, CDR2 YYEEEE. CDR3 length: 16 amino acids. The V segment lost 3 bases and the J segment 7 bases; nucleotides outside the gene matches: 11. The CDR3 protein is CASSSGLAGFWGEQYF. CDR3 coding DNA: TGTGCCAGCAGCTCTGGACTAGCGGGGTTTTGGGGGGAGCAGTACTTC.

The CDR3 loop is CASSPRLAGEDTQYF. CDR3 bases: TGTGCCAGCAGCCCCAGACTAGCGGGAGAAGATACGCAGTATTTT. The V call is TRBV3-1 (or the pseudogene TRBV3-2), the J call TRBJ2-3; 12 bases fit TRBD2. The CDR3 length is 15 residues. V shed 4 bases and J 5 bases; nucleotides not matched to a gene: 4. Germline V CDR1 and CDR2: LGHDT, YNNKEL (reference sequence).

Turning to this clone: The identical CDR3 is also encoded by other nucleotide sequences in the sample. Here the CDR3 reads CASSRTGLAGGNEQFF. The CDR3 DNA follows: TGTGCCAGTAGTAGGACGGGACTAGCGGGGGGCAATGAGCAGTTCTTC. The chain links TRBV19 to TRBJ2-1, with 15 bases that match TRBD2. Losses at the gene ends were 4 bases for V and 6 bases for J; bases not matched to a gene: 4. The CDR3 runs to 16 residues. In germline, CDR1 is LNHDA, CDR2 SQIVND (reference sequence).

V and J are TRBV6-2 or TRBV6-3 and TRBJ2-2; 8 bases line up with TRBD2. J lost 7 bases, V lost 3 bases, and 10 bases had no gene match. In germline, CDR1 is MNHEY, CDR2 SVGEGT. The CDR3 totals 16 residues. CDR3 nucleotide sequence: TGTGCCAGCAGTTATCGGGCGGGAGGCCCCCACGGGGAGCTGTTTTTT. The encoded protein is CASSYRAGGPHGELFF.

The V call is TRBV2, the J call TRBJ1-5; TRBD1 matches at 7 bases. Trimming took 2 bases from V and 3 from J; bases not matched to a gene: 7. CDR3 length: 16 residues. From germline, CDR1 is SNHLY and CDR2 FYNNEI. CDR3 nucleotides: TGTGCCAGCAGTGAAATGGAGGGGGCGGTCAATCAGCCCCAGCATTTT. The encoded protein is CASSEMEGAVNQPQHF.

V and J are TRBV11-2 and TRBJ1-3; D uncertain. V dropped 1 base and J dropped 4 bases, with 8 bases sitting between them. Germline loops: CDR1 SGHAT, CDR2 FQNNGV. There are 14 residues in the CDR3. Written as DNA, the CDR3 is TGTGCCAGCAGCTTAGGGGCTGGGGGAAACACCATATATTTT. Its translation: CASSLGAGGNTIYF.

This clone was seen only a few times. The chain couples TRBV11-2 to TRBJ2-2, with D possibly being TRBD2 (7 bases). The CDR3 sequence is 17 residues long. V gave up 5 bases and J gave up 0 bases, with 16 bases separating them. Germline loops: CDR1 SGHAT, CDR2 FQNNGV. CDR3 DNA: TGTGCCAGCAGCCCGCGGGGGACATCCGCGAACACCGGGGAGCTGTTTTTT. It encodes CASSPRGTSANTGELFF.

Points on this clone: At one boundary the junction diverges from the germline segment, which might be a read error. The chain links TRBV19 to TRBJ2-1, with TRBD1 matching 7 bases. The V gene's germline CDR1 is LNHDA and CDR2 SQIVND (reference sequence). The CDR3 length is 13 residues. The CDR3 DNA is TGTGCCAGTAGTATAGGACCAGAGGGGGCGGAGATCTTC. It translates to CASSIGPEGAEIF.

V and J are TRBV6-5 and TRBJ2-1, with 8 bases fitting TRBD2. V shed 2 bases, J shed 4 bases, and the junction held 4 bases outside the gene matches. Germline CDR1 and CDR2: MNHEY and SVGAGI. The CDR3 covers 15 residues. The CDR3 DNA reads TGTGCCAGCAGTTACGGGTCGGGAGGGTACAATGAGCAGTTCTTC. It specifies CASSYGSGGYNEQFF.

CDR3 sequence: CASSLNAGGKETQYF. The CDR3 DNA is TGTGCCAGCAGCTTAAATGCGGGAGGTAAAGAGACCCAGTACTTC. The rearrangement joins TRBV11-2 to TRBJ2-5; 8 bases are a match to TRBD2. The germline V gene has CDR1 SGHAT and CDR2 FQNNGV. This CDR3 contains 15 residues. V lost 2 bases and J lost 3; bases outside the gene matches: 5.

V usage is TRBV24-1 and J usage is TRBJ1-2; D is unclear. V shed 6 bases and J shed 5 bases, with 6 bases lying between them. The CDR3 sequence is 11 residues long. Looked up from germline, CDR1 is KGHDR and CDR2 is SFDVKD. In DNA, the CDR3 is TGTGCCACCAGTAGAGGGTATGGCTACACCTTC. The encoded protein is CATSRGYGYTF.

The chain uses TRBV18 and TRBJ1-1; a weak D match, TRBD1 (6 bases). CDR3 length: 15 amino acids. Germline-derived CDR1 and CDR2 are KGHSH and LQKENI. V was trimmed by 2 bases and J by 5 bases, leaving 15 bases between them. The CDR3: CASSPTYTGKTEAFF. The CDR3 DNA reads TGTGCCAGCTCACCAACCTACACAGGGAAGACTGAAGCTTTCTTT.

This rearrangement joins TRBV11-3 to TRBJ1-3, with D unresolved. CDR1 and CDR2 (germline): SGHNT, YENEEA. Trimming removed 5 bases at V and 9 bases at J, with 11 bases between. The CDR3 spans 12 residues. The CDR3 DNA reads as TGTGCCAGCAGCCCCCATGGCGGCACCATATATTTT. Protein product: CASSPHGGTIYF. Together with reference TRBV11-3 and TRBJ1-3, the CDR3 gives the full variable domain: EAGVVQSPRYKIIEKKQPVAFWCNPISGHNTLYWYLQNLGQGPELLIRYENEEAVDDSQLPKDRFSAERLKGVDSTLKIQPAELGDSAVYLCASSPHGGTIYFGEGSWLTVV.

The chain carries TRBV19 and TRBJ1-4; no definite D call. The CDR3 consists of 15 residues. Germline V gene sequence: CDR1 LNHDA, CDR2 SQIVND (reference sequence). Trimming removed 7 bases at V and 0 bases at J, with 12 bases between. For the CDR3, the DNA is TGTGCCAGTAAAAGCATCGATACAACTAATGAAAAACTGTTTTTT. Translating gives CASKSIDTTNEKLFF.

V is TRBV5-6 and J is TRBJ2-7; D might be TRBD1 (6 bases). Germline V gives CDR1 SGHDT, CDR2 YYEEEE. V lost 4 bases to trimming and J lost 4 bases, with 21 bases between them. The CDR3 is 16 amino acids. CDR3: CASSRPGMQGPYEQYF. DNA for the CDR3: TGTGCCAGCAGCCGACCGGGTATGCAGGGGCCTTACGAGCAGTACTTC.

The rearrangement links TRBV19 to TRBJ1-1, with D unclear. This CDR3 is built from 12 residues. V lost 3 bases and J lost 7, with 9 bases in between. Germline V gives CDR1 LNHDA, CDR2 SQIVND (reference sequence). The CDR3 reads CASSIRSGEAFF. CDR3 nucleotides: TGTGCCAGTAGTATTCGGAGCGGTGAAGCTTTCTTT.

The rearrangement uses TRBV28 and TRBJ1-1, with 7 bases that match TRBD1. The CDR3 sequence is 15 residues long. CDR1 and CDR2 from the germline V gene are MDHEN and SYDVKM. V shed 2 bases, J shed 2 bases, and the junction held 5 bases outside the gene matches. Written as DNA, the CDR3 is TGTGCCAGCAGTTTACAGGGGGACTCTAACACTGAAGCTTTCTTT. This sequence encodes CASSLQGDSNTEAFF. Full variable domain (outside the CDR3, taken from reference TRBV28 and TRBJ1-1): DVKVTQSSRYLVKRTGEKVFLECVQDMDHENMFWYRQDPGLGLRLIYFSYDVKMKEKGDIPEGYSVSREKKERFSLILESASTNQTSMYLCASSLQGDSNTEAFFGQGTRLTVV.

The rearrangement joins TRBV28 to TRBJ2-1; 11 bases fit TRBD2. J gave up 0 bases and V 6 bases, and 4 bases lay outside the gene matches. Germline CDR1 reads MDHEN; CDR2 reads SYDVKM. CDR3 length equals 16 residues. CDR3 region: CASSTSGRDSYNEQFF. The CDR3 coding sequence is TGTGCCAGCAGCACTAGCGGGAGAGACTCCTACAATGAGCAGTTCTTC.

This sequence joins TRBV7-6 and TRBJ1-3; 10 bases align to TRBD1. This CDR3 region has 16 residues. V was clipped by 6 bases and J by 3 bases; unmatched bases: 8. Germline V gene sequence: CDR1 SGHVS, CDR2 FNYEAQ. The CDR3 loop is CASSSAGTGVGNTIYF. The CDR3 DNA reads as TGTGCCAGCAGTTCAGCCGGGACAGGGGTTGGAAACACCATATATTTT.

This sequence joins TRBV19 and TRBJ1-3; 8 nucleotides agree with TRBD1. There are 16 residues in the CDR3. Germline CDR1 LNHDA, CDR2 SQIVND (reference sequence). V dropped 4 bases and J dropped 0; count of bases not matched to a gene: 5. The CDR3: CASSTGTGSSGNTIYF. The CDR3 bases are TGTGCCAGTAGTACCGGGACAGGTTCCTCTGGAAACACCATATATTTT.

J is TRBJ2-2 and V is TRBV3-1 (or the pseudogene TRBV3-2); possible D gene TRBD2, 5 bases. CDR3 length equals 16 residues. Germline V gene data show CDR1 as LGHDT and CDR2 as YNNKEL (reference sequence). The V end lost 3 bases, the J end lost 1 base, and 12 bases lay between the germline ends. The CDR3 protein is CASSQGSGRNTGELFF. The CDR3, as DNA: TGTGCCAGCAGCCAGGGGTCGGGGAGGAACACCGGGGAGCTGTTTTTT.

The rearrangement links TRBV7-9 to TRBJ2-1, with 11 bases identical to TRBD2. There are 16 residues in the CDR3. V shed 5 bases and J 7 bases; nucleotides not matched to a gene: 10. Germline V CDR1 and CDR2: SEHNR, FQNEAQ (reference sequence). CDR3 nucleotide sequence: TGTGCCAGCAGCGCCCGTAGCGGGAGGGCCAGGAATGAGCAGTTCTTC. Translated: CASSARSGRARNEQFF.